Shown below are 28 T cell receptor beta chains from a single sample sequenced in a study of blood T cells in healthy people across ages. A sample-barcoded 5' primer and a J-beta primer mix were used in a second PCR of roughly 7 to 11 cycles. TCRdb fed the 5' RACE reads into MiXCR, producing one record per CDR3 protein. The data show approximately 800,000 distinct CDR3 sequences, 56% seen once. Input material: blood. These receptors all stem from a man between 35 and 55 years old in good health.

J is TRBJ2-3 and V is TRBV7-3; unclear D gene. The germline V and J ends were trimmed by 3 bases and 2 bases, with 9 bases remaining between them. The CDR3 is 14 amino acids. Looked up from germline, CDR1 is SGHTA and CDR2 is FQGTGA. CDR3 protein: CASSLIGNTDTQYF. The CDR3 region has the DNA TGTGCCAGCAGCTTGATTGGGAACACAGATACGCAGTATTTT.

A remark on this clonotype: One end of the junction is discordant with germline, which a read error may explain. The chain links TRBV9 to TRBJ2-5; D could derive from TRBD1 or TRBD2 (5 bases each). There are 15 residues in the CDR3. Germline V lookup: CDR1 SGDLS, CDR2 YYNGEE. The CDR3 loop is CASSDSGAHQETQCF. The CDR3, as DNA: TGTGCTAGCAGCGATTCCGGGGCTCACCAAGAGACCCAGTGCTTC.

There are a few counts of this clonotype. The V call is TRBV27, the J call TRBJ2-1, with unresolved D. V was cut by 3 bases and J by 5 bases, with 8 bases left in between. The CDR3 runs 13 residues. CDR1 is MNHEY and CDR2 is SMNVEV in the germline V gene (reference sequence). The CDR3 nucleotides read TGTGCCAGCAGTTTGGGCTTTAACAATGAGCAGTTCTTC. Protein product: CASSLGFNNEQFF.

Only a few counts were recorded for this clonotype. The V gene is TRBV29-1, the J gene TRBJ2-1, with TRBD1 matching 8 bases. Germline assignment: CDR1 SQVTM and CDR2 ANQGSEA. Trimming cost V 8 bases and J 7 bases; bases outside gene matches: 7. This CDR3 comprises 12 residues. Here the CDR3 reads CSKQGGENEQFF. The CDR3 nucleotides are TGCAGCAAACAGGGGGGTGAAAATGAGCAGTTCTTC.

The CDR3 region has the DNA TGTGCCAGCAGTCAATTGGGTAAAGGCTACACCTTC. This gives the protein CASSQLGKGYTF. The chain has TRBV12-3 or TRBV12-4 and TRBJ1-2; D gene uncertain. V lost 5 bases and J 8 bases, leaving 12 bases between the germline ends. The CDR3 contains 12 residues.

The chain is built from TRBV6-5 and TRBJ2-7; 7 bases map to TRBD1. The CDR3 extends over 15 amino acids. Germline assignment: CDR1 MNHEY and CDR2 SVGAGI. V shed 2 bases and J 2 bases; nucleotides not matched to a gene: 6. CDR3 sequence reads: CASSYPRGQTYEQYF. The CDR3 DNA reads as TGTGCCAGCAGTTACCCCCGGGGACAGACCTACGAGCAGTACTTC.

This clonotype has only a few counts. The chain recombines TRBV5-1 with TRBJ2-3, with TRBD1 identical over 12 bases. From germline, CDR1 is SGHRS and CDR2 YFSETQ. There are 13 residues in the CDR3. Trimming at V came to 7 bases and at J to 5 bases, leaving 2 bases not matched to a gene. The CDR3 sequence: CASRDRGQDTQYF. Here the CDR3 DNA reads TGCGCCAGCCGGGACAGGGGGCAAGATACGCAGTATTTT.

DNA for the CDR3: TGTGCCAGCAGCGCGCGGGGAGTGGGAGGGCCTACAGATACGCAGTATTTT. Translating it yields CASSARGVGGPTDTQYF. The gene calls are TRBV9 and TRBJ2-3; 7 bases are shared with TRBD2. This CDR3 comprises 17 residues. Germline values: CDR1 SGDLS, CDR2 YYNGEE. V shed 3 bases and J 3 bases; nucleotides not matched to a gene: 13.

This clonotype has more than one count but fewer than ten. The chain recombines TRBV5-1 with TRBJ2-7; 7 bases are shared with TRBD1. The CDR3 length is 14 residues. The germline CDR1 and CDR2 sequences are SGHRS and YFSETQ. J lost 5 bases, V lost 4 bases, and 9 bases had no gene match. CDR3 region: CASSEDGTEHEQYF. The CDR3, as DNA: TGCGCCAGCAGCGAAGACGGGACAGAACACGAGCAGTACTTC. The full variable domain, rest sourced from reference TRBV5-1 and TRBJ2-7, is KAGVTQTPRYLIKTRGQQVTLSCSPISGHRSVSWYQQTPGQGLQFLFEYFSETQRNKGNFPGRFSGRQFSNSRSEMNVSTLELGDSALYLCASSEDGTEHEQYFGPGTRLTVT.

This clonotype was seen more than once but under ten times. V gene TRBV29-1 combines with J gene TRBJ2-1, with D perhaps matching TRBD1 (6 bases). This CDR3 has 13 residues. Looked up from germline, CDR1 is SQVTM and CDR2 is ANQGSEA. V lost 7 bases to trimming and J lost 6 bases, with 16 bases between them. The CDR3 sequence is CSATSGQTNEQFF. CDR3 nucleotide sequence: TGCAGCGCCACCTCAGGACAGACCAATGAGCAGTTCTTC.

The chain links TRBV20-1 to TRBJ2-4; TRBD2 matches at 12 bases. The J call may be faulty, since TRBJ2-7 better matches the DNA end. Germline values: CDR1 DFQATT, CDR2 SNEGSKA (reference sequence). The CDR3 sequence is 14 residues long. CDR3 DNA: TGCAGTGCTAGTGCTAGCGGGAGGGTAGGCGAGCAGTACTTC. Translation: CSASASGRVGEQYF.

This clonotype has only a few counts. The V gene is TRBV28, the J gene TRBJ2-5; possibly TRBD2 for D (5 bases). The end of the DNA aligns better with TRBJ2-7, so the J call may be wrong. The CDR3 contains 12 residues. CDR1 and CDR2 from the germline V gene are MDHEN and SYDVKM. CDR3 sequence: CASRQAGYEQYF. DNA for the CDR3: TGTGCCAGCCGGCAGGCGGGCTACGAGCAGTACTTC.

CDR3 sequence reads: CASSEALGRANYGYTF. DNA for the CDR3: TGTGCCAGCAGTGAAGCGCTGGGCAGGGCTAACTATGGCTACACCTTC. The chain combines TRBV6-1 with TRBJ1-2, with a tentative D call TRBD1 (5 bases). The CDR3 is 16 residues long. V dropped 0 bases and J dropped 0 bases, with 11 bases sitting between them. Germline-derived CDR1 and CDR2 are MNHNS and SASEGT.

V and J are TRBV6-5 and TRBJ2-1, with 14 bases identical to TRBD2. The V gene end was trimmed by 0 bases and the J gene end by 7 bases; junction bases not matched to a gene: 5. CDR3 length equals 17 residues. The germline V gene encodes CDR1 MNHEY and CDR2 SVGAGI. This CDR3 is CASSYSIGLAGGNEQFF. CDR3 nucleotides: TGTGCCAGCAGTTACTCGATAGGACTAGCGGGGGGTAATGAGCAGTTCTTC.

In its sample, this clonotype was seen many times. This chain joins TRBV20-1 and TRBJ2-7; D gene uncertain. Trimming stripped 2 bases from V and 3 bases from J, with 11 bases between. Germline-derived CDR1 and CDR2 are DFQATT and SNEGSKA (reference sequence). The CDR3 sequence is 13 residues long. The CDR3 DNA reads TGCAGTGCTAGACACTCGGCGGACTACGAGCAGTACTTC. Residues: CSARHSADYEQYF.

This clonotype appeared a single time. The chain carries TRBV6-1 and TRBJ1-2, with TRBD1 matching 8 bases. J lost 13 bases, V lost 6 bases, and 10 bases had no gene match. The CDR3 consists of 12 residues. CDR1 and CDR2 from the germline V gene are MNHNS and SASEGT. The CDR3 spells CASSDDRGTRTF. The CDR3 nucleotides are TGTGCCAGCAGCGACGACAGGGGAACCCGCACCTTC.

The chain employs TRBV3-1 and TRBJ2-1; weak D call: TRBD2 (5 bases). The germline gives CDR1 LGHDT, CDR2 YNNKEL (reference sequence). The CDR3 totals 13 residues. V gave up 1 base and J gave up 7 bases, with 8 bases separating them. CDR3 loop: CASSQGGGNEQFF. The CDR3, as DNA: TGTGCCAGCAGCCAAGGAGGAGGAAATGAGCAGTTCTTC.

This clonotype turned up a few times. V and J are TRBV20-1 and TRBJ2-5; 7 bases are a match to TRBD2. The CDR3 spans 16 residues. V lost 5 bases and J lost 1; bases outside the gene matches: 13. Germline V CDR1 and CDR2: DFQATT, SNEGSKA (reference sequence). CDR3 region: CSAPPFGRGVQETQYF. Here the CDR3 DNA reads TGCAGTGCTCCGCCCTTTGGACGGGGGGTCCAAGAGACCCAGTACTTC.

The rearrangement joins TRBV12-3 or TRBV12-4 to TRBJ1-2, with a possible D match to TRBD1 (6 bases). The CDR3 runs to 14 residues. The germline V and J ends were trimmed by 3 bases and 4 bases, with 12 bases remaining between them. CDR3 DNA sequence: TGTGCCAGCAGTTTTCGGGGGGACACCTATGGCTACACCTTC. Amino acids: CASSFRGDTYGYTF.

The chain uses TRBV29-1 and TRBJ1-2; weak D call: TRBD1 (6 bases). The CDR3 has 14 residues. Per germline, CDR1 SQVTM and CDR2 ANQGSEA. The V end lost 1 base, the J end lost 3 bases, and 12 bases lay between the germline ends. The CDR3 DNA reads TGCAGCGTTGAAGGTGGCAGGGGAGACTATGGCTACACCTTC. This translates into CSVEGGRGDYGYTF. Variable domain in full (rest from reference TRBV29-1 and TRBJ1-2): SAVISQKPSRDICQRGTSLTIQCQVDSQVTMMFWYRQQPGQSLTLIATANQGSEATYESGFVIDKFPISRPNLTFSTLTVSNMSPEDSSIYLCSVEGGRGDYGYTFGSGTRLTVV.

The chain employs TRBV27 and TRBJ2-3; 10 bases agree with TRBD2. Germline-derived CDR1 and CDR2 are MNHEY and SMNVEV (reference sequence). The CDR3 is 16 residues long. Germline trimming cut 2 bases from V and 6 bases from J; bases unmatched to any gene: 8. The DNA of the CDR3 is TGTGCCAGCAGTTTAATACTAGCGGGACCGGCCGATACGCAGTATTTT. This sequence encodes CASSLILAGPADTQYF.

This clonotype was observed a handful of times. The genes are TRBV3-1 and TRBJ2-5, with a weak D call TRBD2 (6 bases). Trimming cost V 5 bases and J 0 bases, with 10 bases left between them. This CDR3 region has 14 residues. CDR1 and CDR2 (germline): LGHDT, YNNKEL (reference sequence). Written as DNA, the CDR3 is TGTGCCAGCAGCTCAGGACTAAACCAAGAGACCCAGTACTTC. Translation: CASSSGLNQETQYF.

J is TRBJ2-5 and V is TRBV10-3; 7 bases line up with TRBD1. The CDR3 is 15 amino acids. The V segment lost 4 bases and the J segment 2 bases; nucleotides outside the gene matches: 7. CDR1 and CDR2 (germline): ENHRY, SYGVKD. The CDR3 sequence is CAISVWTGFQETQYF. CDR3 DNA: TGTGCCATCAGTGTTTGGACAGGATTTCAAGAGACCCAGTACTTC.

This chain connects TRBV7-8 to TRBJ1-2; TRBD1 matches at 7 bases. CDR1 is SGHVS, CDR2 FQNEAQ, per germline. The CDR3 has 17 residues. J was trimmed by 1 base and V by 1 base; bases with no gene match: 9. In DNA, the CDR3 is TGTGCCAGCAGCTTAGTCCCCTCGACAGGGCGTAACTATGGCTACACCTTC. Its translation: CASSLVPSTGRNYGYTF.

The rearrangement uses TRBV28 and TRBJ2-3; maybe TRBD1 (7 bases). CDR3 length equals 12 residues. Germline CDR1 and CDR2: MDHEN and SYDVKM. Trimming shortened V by 7 bases and J by 6 bases, and 11 bases separated the two germline ends. CDR3 region: CASKTGRDTQYF. DNA for the CDR3: TGTGCCAGCAAGACAGGGAGGGATACGCAGTATTTT.

This clonotype is a singleton in its sample. The chain couples TRBV6-2 or TRBV6-3 to TRBJ2-5; the match to TRBD2 covers 7 bases. TRBJ2-7 matches the DNA end more closely, so the J call is doubtful. CDR1 and CDR2 (germline): MNHEY, SVGEGT. The CDR3 length is 12 residues. The CDR3 is CASTGLLGEQYF. The CDR3 DNA sequence: TGTGCCAGCACGGGACTACTGGGCGAGCAGTACTTC.

This clonotype turned up a few times. The chain combines TRBV27 with TRBJ2-7; D unresolved. The CDR3 contains 12 residues. Germline values: CDR1 MNHEY, CDR2 SMNVEV (reference sequence). The ends were cut back, 8 bases at V and 3 bases at J, with 11 bases in the middle. Here the CDR3 reads CASGRPNYEQYF. In DNA form, the CDR3 reads TGTGCCAGCGGGCGACCGAACTACGAGCAGTACTTC.

This clonotype was observed a few times. The chain employs TRBV7-8 and TRBJ2-1; TRBD2 agrees at 10 bases. Germline CDR1 reads SGHVS; CDR2 reads FQNEAQ. The length of the CDR3 is 15 residues. With V trimmed by 5 bases and J by 9 bases, 10 bases remained unmatched. The CDR3 loop reads CASSPPTSGWIEQFF. The CDR3 bases are TGTGCCAGCAGCCCACCGACTAGCGGGTGGATTGAGCAGTTCTTC. Full variable domain (rest looked up from reference TRBV7-8 and TRBJ2-1): GAGVSQSPRYKVAKRGQDVALRCDPISGHVSLFWYQQALGQGPEFLTYFQNEAQLDKSGLPSDRFFAERPEGSVSTLKIQRTQQEDSAVYLCASSPPTSGWIEQFFGPGTRLTVL.